The 27 T cell receptor beta chains presented below share a single source sample, sequenced in a study of T-cell memory formation after mild COVID-19. TCRdb re-analysed the 5' RACE reads in MiXCR, keeping a single row per CDR3 protein. The sample shows about 430,000 distinct CDR3 sequences, 20% to 25% of them seen only once. Sequencing was carried out using PBMCs or a T cell subset sorted from them (not recorded which). The receptors come from an adult woman who had mild COVID-19 (a few samples of this study predate the infection). Cell type and time point are not known.

V and J are TRBV29-1 and TRBJ1-1, with TRBD1 identical over 8 bases. The germline V gene encodes CDR1 SQVTM and CDR2 ANQGSEA. V was clipped by 6 bases and J by 5 bases; unmatched bases: 8. The CDR3 extends over 13 amino acids. The CDR3 region is CSVGQGSVTEAFF. The CDR3 DNA reads TGCAGCGTCGGACAGGGAAGTGTAACTGAAGCTTTCTTT.

The V gene is TRBV24-1, the J gene TRBJ2-5; TRBD2 aligns across 9 bases. Trimming at V came to 3 bases and at J to 2 bases, leaving 6 bases not matched to a gene. Germline V gene data show CDR1 as KGHDR and CDR2 as SFDVKD. The length of the CDR3 is 16 residues. The CDR3 DNA follows: TGTGCCACCAGTGATCGTCTAGCGGGAATTCAAGAGACCCAGTACTTC. It yields the protein CATSDRLAGIQETQYF.

This clonotype has a count of ten or more. An end of the junction differs from the germline gene, which may be a read error. The chain has TRBV4-3 and TRBJ2-5, with TRBD2 matching over 12 bases. From germline, CDR1 is LGHNA and CDR2 YSLEER. The CDR3 length is 15 residues. The CDR3 sequence: CASSQGLAGQETQYF. The CDR3 DNA reads TGTGCCAGCAGCCAAGGACTAGCGGGGCAAGAGACCCAGTACTTC.

V usage is TRBV5-1 and J usage is TRBJ2-7; no definite D call. CDR3 size: 14 residues. The V and J ends lost 1 base and 1 base respectively, with 9 bases between them. Germline values: CDR1 SGHRS, CDR2 YFSETQ. CDR3 sequence reads: CASSLSDGSYEQYF. The CDR3 nucleotides are TGCGCCAGCAGCTTGTCGGACGGGTCCTACGAGCAGTACTTC.

J is TRBJ1-1 and V is TRBV5-1; D gene uncertain. The CDR3 consists of 15 residues. Germline V lookup: CDR1 SGHRS, CDR2 YFSETQ. V was shortened by 4 bases and J by 1 base, with 14 bases between the two germline ends. In DNA, the CDR3 is TGCGCCAGCAGCCCCGATGGACCGCCGAACACTGAAGCTTTCTTT. The encoded protein is CASSPDGPPNTEAFF.

CDR3 in amino acids: CSASTSGEVTGELFF. CDR3 nucleotides: TGCAGTGCTAGTACTAGCGGGGAGGTCACCGGGGAGCTGTTTTTT. The chain couples TRBV20-1 to TRBJ2-2; 10 bases agree with TRBD2. V was pared by 3 bases and J by 4 bases, with 5 bases of the junction left unmatched. The CDR3 has 15 residues. Germline V gives CDR1 DFQATT, CDR2 SNEGSKA (reference sequence).

V and J are TRBV20-1 and TRBJ2-3; D not certain. The CDR3 has 13 residues. V was shortened by 1 base and J by 4 bases, with 9 bases between the two germline ends. Germline V gene data show CDR1 as DFQATT and CDR2 as SNEGSKA (reference sequence). The CDR3 coding sequence is TGCAGTGCTAGAGGGGGTACCCCAGATACGCAGTATTTT. Amino acid sequence: CSARGGTPDTQYF.

This clonotype was detected only a few times. V gene TRBV29-1 combines with J gene TRBJ2-1; D remains unclear. V was clipped by 2 bases and J by 5 bases, with 4 bases between them. This CDR3 contains 11 residues. Germline-derived CDR1 and CDR2 are SQVTM and ANQGSEA. The DNA for the CDR3 is TGCAGCGTTGAATTGCACAATGAGCAGTTCTTC. Amino acid sequence: CSVELHNEQFF.

The chain has TRBV7-2 and TRBJ2-7; D is possibly TRBD1 or TRBD2 (5 bases each). Germline CDR1 is SGHTA and CDR2 is FQGNSA. The CDR3 has 14 residues. The V gene lost 1 base and the J gene lost 2 bases, with 9 bases spanning the gap. CDR3 sequence (DNA): TGTGCCAGCAGCTTAGGTTGGGGGACCTACGAGCAGTACTTC. Translating it yields CASSLGWGTYEQYF. Variable domain in full (rest from reference TRBV7-2 and TRBJ2-7): GAGVSQSPSNKVTEKGKDVELRCDPISGHTALYWYRQSLGQGLEFLIYFQGNSAPDKSGLPSDRFSAERTGGSVSTLTIQRTQQEDSAVYLCASSLGWGTYEQYFGPGTRLTVT.

This clonotype was seen a few times. The gene calls are TRBV29-1 and TRBJ2-2; 7 bases agree with TRBD2. Looked up from germline, CDR1 is SQVTM and CDR2 is ANQGSEA. This CDR3 spans 16 amino acids. The V segment lost 1 base and the J segment 2 bases; nucleotides outside the gene matches: 7. The CDR3 region has the DNA TGCAGCGTTGAAGTGGTAACTAGCGACAACACCGGGGAGCTGTTTTTT. Amino acids: CSVEVVTSDNTGELFF.

This clonotype was found a few times. The V gene is TRBV12-3 or TRBV12-4, the J gene TRBJ2-3; TRBD1 aligns across 8 bases. The CDR3 covers 16 residues. V shed 3 bases and J 2 bases; nucleotides not matched to a gene: 7. Here the CDR3 reads CASSLLQGASTDTQYF. In DNA, the CDR3 is TGTGCCAGCAGTTTGTTGCAGGGGGCGTCCACAGATACGCAGTATTTT.

This clonotype was seen a handful of times. The rearrangement uses TRBV18 and TRBJ1-5; a possible D gene is TRBD1 (5 bases). The germline V and J ends were trimmed by 2 bases and 7 bases, with 12 bases remaining between them. Looked up from germline, CDR1 is KGHSH and CDR2 is LQKENI. CDR3 length: 14 amino acids. This CDR3 is CASSPGGATQPQHF. Here the CDR3 DNA reads TGTGCCAGCTCACCAGGAGGGGCCACGCAGCCCCAGCATTTT.

This clonotype was seen a handful of times. The CDR3 here is CASSSSMGSFNSPLHF. Here the CDR3 DNA reads TGTGCCAGCAGCTCTAGCATGGGGTCATTTAATTCACCCCTCCACTTT. V gene TRBV7-9 combines with J gene TRBJ1-6, with no clear D. The length of the CDR3 is 16 residues. V was cut by 4 bases and J by 6 bases, with 16 bases left in between. In germline, CDR1 is SEHNR, CDR2 FQNEAQ (reference sequence).

This chain joins TRBV3-1 and TRBJ1-2, with D hard to call. This CDR3 has 15 amino acids. Germline CDR1 and CDR2: LGHDT and YNNKEL (reference sequence). V was cut by 1 base and J by 8 bases, with 17 bases left in between. CDR3 loop: CASSQGGGPVGGYTF. The CDR3 nucleotides are TGTGCCAGCAGCCAAGGAGGAGGGCCCGTAGGGGGCTACACCTTC.

This clonotype was observed many times. This sequence joins TRBV7-6 and TRBJ1-1; D uncertain. CDR1 is SGHVS and CDR2 is FNYEAQ in the germline V gene. The germline V and J ends were trimmed by 4 bases and 4 bases, with 13 bases remaining between them. The CDR3 totals 14 residues. The CDR3 DNA reads as TGTGCCAGCAGCTCCGGGGTCTCTAGCACTGAAGCTTTCTTT. Its translation: CASSSGVSSTEAFF. The variable domain in full, completed from reference TRBV7-6 and TRBJ1-1, reads GAGVSQSPRYKVTKRGQDVALRCDPISGHVSLYWYRQALGQGPEFLTYFNYEAQQDKSGLPNDRFSAERPEGSISTLTIQRTEQRDSAMYRCASSSGVSSTEAFFGQGTRLTVV.

The gene calls are TRBV5-1 and TRBJ1-2; 8 positions match TRBD1. The germline CDR1 and CDR2 sequences are SGHRS and YFSETQ. The CDR3 sequence is 16 residues long. V dropped 0 bases and J dropped 0; count of bases not matched to a gene: 4. CDR3 bases: TGCGCCAGCAGCTTGGGGACAGGGAATCCTAACTATGGCTACACCTTC. This sequence encodes CASSLGTGNPNYGYTF.

V is TRBV12-3 or TRBV12-4 and J is TRBJ1-5; D uncertain. The CDR3 runs to 10 residues. V shed 8 bases and J shed 6 bases, with 5 bases lying between them. This chain's CDR3 is CASSSQPQHF. In DNA, the CDR3 is TGTGCCAGCTCCTCTCAGCCCCAGCATTTT.

This clonotype was found a few times. This CDR3 reads CASREREGGLGEQYF. DNA for the CDR3: TGTGCCAGCAGGGAGCGGGAGGGCGGCCTTGGCGAGCAGTACTTC. The chain links TRBV2 to TRBJ2-7; 10 bases agree with TRBD2. The germline V gene has CDR1 SNHLY and CDR2 FYNNEI. This CDR3 is 15 amino acids long. The junction had 11 bases not matched to a gene; V was cut back by 6 bases and J by 6 bases.

The V call is TRBV27, the J call TRBJ1-2; D may be TRBD1 (6 bases). The CDR3 is made up of 16 amino acids. CDR1 is MNHEY, CDR2 SMNVEV, per germline (reference sequence). The germline V and J ends were trimmed by 7 bases and 7 bases, with 25 bases remaining between them. DNA of the CDR3: TGTGCCAGCAAGCGGACAGTCTTTAGCTTTCCGGGTGGCTACACCTTC. This translates into CASKRTVFSFPGGYTF.

V is TRBV28 and J is TRBJ2-3; tentatively, D is TRBD1 (5 bases). Deletions cut 2 bases from V and 2 bases from J, with 14 bases between. CDR3 length equals 16 residues. Germline CDR1 and CDR2: MDHEN and SYDVKM. This CDR3 reads CASSLGANSVTDTQYF. As DNA, the CDR3 is TGTGCCAGCAGTTTAGGGGCAAACTCAGTCACAGATACGCAGTATTTT.

J is TRBJ2-5 and V is TRBV29-1, with TRBD1 as a possible D gene (5 bases). Germline assignment: CDR1 SQVTM and CDR2 ANQGSEA. This CDR3 contains 14 residues. The V and J ends lost 5 bases and 2 bases respectively, with 15 bases between them. The CDR3 nucleotides are TGCAGCGTTCGACCAGACAGTTTACAAGAGACCCAGTACTTC. It translates to CSVRPDSLQETQYF.

The chain has TRBV12-3 or TRBV12-4 and TRBJ2-7, with D perhaps TRBD1 (5 bases). V dropped 2 bases and J dropped 2 bases, with 13 bases sitting between them. The CDR3 is made up of 15 amino acids. Here the CDR3 DNA reads TGTGCCAGCAGTTTATATCTCGACAGTACCTACGAGCAGTACTTC. Encoded protein: CASSLYLDSTYEQYF.

In regard to this clonotype: A clone one base away is much larger, so this may be a read error. The chain is built from TRBV7-2 and TRBJ2-5; 16 bases align to TRBD2. This CDR3 region has 16 residues. Germline V lookup: CDR1 SGHTA, CDR2 FQGNSA. V dropped 5 bases and J dropped 3; count of bases not matched to a gene: 3. The CDR3 here is CASSPGTSGGEETQYF. The CDR3 DNA sequence: TGTGCCAGCAGCCCGGGGACTAGCGGGGGGGAAGAGACCCAGTACTTC.

The V and J genes are TRBV5-6 and TRBJ2-2; D is possibly TRBD1 or TRBD2 (5 bases each). Germline V gene data show CDR1 as SGHDT and CDR2 as YYEEEE. The CDR3 consists of 13 residues. The germline V and J ends were trimmed by 0 bases and 10 bases, with 10 bases remaining between them. The CDR3 sequence is CASSLGGSEELFF. In DNA, the CDR3 is TGTGCCAGCAGCTTGGGGGGGTCTGAGGAGCTGTTTTTT.

This clonotype was seen only a few times. V and J are TRBV14 and TRBJ1-4; 7 positions match TRBD1. CDR3 size: 15 residues. Germline V lookup: CDR1 SGHDN, CDR2 FVKESK. The V gene end was trimmed by 1 base and the J gene end by 5 bases; junction bases not matched to a gene: 4. The CDR3: CASSQARTGNEKLFF. Written as DNA, the CDR3 is TGTGCCAGCAGCCAAGCCCGGACAGGAAATGAAAAACTGTTTTTT.

The chain joins TRBV20-1 to TRBJ1-5; D call uncertain. V was shortened by 4 bases and J by 0 bases, with 7 bases between the two germline ends. The CDR3 has 13 residues. Germline-derived CDR1 and CDR2 are DFQATT and SNEGSKA (reference sequence). CDR3 DNA sequence: TGCAGTGCTACTACCACTAGCAATCAGCCCCAGCATTTT. Translated, it gives CSATTTSNQPQHF.

This chain links TRBV10-3 with TRBJ2-1; 9 positions agree with TRBD1. Looked up from germline, CDR1 is ENHRY and CDR2 is SYGVKD. Unmatched junction bases numbered 11, after V lost 4 bases and J lost 7 bases. The CDR3 contains 16 residues. CDR3: CAISGSGTGTTNEQFF. CDR3 in DNA: TGTGCCATCAGTGGTTCCGGGACAGGGACTACTAATGAGCAGTTCTTC.